The text below deals with one TCR beta chain. This clonotype has at least ten counts. Its cognate antigen has yet to be identified. Within one base of it there is no much larger clone, and no base qualities were kept. CDR1 ENHRY and CDR2 SYGVKD were looked up in the germline V gene. V is shortened by 6 bases, J by 1 base, and the region joining them spans 10 bases. Counted from cysteine to phenylalanine, this CDR3 has 13 amino acids. The kept DNA is CDR3 alone, 39 bases in frame from the first base. The data originate from a study of CD8 T cells in ankylosing spondylitis (dated by TCRdb to the late 2010s). For the study in its entirety: T cell receptor beta repertoires were profiled in healthy donors and ankylosing spondylitis patients so that disease-linked TCR variants could be found. Peripheral blood samples were taken, and synovial fluid was additionally collected from ankylosing spondylitis patients. The full study cohort comprised some 27 ankylosing spondylitis patients and 110 or so healthy donors. The paper as a whole reports these results and caveats: Some TCR beta motif variants had previously been reported in synovial fluid and blood of reactive arthritis patients, which suggested common disease-initiation mechanisms. The disease-linked clones were reported to be significantly enriched in matched synovial fluid samples from ankylosing spondylitis patients. A TCR beta motif made up of several highly homologous amino acid variants appeared to be characteristic of blood from ankylosing spondylitis patients. The disease-linked clones had a CD8+ phenotype and were found at relatively low frequencies in peripheral blood.

Sequencer: Illumina HiSeq 2500. Quantitative 5'-RACE with molecular barcodes was the method used to prepare the TCR beta libraries. On the study's bioinformatics: To identify disease-linked TCR variants, a new computational method was used, one built on a probabilistic model of VDJ rearrangement. Using fastp at Q25 and MiXCR, TCRdb reprocessed the public reads and kept productive beta chains. Rows merge per CDR3 protein into single entries with the most common DNA and genes. None of the V and J calls come from the authors' own analysis; TCRdb made them. This sample holds 250,000 or so distinct CDR3 sequences; approximately 12% were observed only once. The ten largest clones take up 6.8% of the sample.

The clonotype comes from a male donor with ankylosing spondylitis or in good health (not recorded which). The rearranged segments are TRBV10-3 and TRBJ2-7; a tentative D call is TRBD2 (6 bases match). Sequencing input: blood, either unsorted or a sorted T cell fraction (not recorded which). The CDR3 region: CAIRGGRSYEQYF. The DNA sequence is as follows: TGTGCCATCAGGGGGGGTCGTTCCTACGAGCAGTACTTC.